This T cell receptor beta chain emerged from a study of T-cell memory formation after mild COVID-19. Study overall: Largely donor-specific sequence clusters came from a couple of donors. General study points: Contracting CD4+ clones sat mainly in CM and EM; CD8+ in EMRA. The pre-infection memory compartment contained some responding clones, suggesting cross-reactive memory joined.

Details on this clonotype: Antigen unknown.

From the 5' RACE reads, TCRdb called clonotypes with MiXCR, one entry per CDR3 protein. The sample includes hundreds of thousands of distinct CDR3 sequences, about 22% seen only once; the top ten take 7% to 9%. The CDR3 length is 17 residues. From germline, CDR1 is SGHRS and CDR2 YFSETQ. The V end lost 4 bases, the J end lost 7 bases, and 26 bases lay between the germline ends. This TCR derives from an adult woman who had mild COVID-19 (a few samples of this study predate the infection). Cell type and time point are not known. The V call is TRBV5-1, the J call TRBJ1-2, with D perhaps TRBD1 (5 bases). Sequences were obtained from PBMCs or a T cell subset sorted from them (not recorded which). CDR3 loop: CASSARLNRGREGGYTF. In DNA form, the CDR3 reads TGCGCCAGCAGCGCCCGTTTGAATCGAGGCAGGGAAGGTGGCTACACCTTC.